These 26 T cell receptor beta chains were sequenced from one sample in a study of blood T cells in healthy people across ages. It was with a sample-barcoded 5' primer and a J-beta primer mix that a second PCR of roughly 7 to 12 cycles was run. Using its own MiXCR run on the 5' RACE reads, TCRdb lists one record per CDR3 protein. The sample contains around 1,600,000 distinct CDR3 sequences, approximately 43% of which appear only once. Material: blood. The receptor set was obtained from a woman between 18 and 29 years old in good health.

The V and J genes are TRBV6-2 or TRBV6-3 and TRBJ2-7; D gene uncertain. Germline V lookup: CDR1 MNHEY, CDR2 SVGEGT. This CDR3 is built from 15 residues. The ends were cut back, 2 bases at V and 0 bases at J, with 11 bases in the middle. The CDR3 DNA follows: TGTGCCAGCAGTTACGGGCAGTCAAGCTCCTACGAGCAGTACTTC. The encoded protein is CASSYGQSSSYEQYF.

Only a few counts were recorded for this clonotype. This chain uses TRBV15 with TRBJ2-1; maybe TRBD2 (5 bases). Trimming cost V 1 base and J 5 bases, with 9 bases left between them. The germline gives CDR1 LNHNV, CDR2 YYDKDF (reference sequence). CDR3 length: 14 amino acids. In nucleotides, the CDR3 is TGTGCCACCAGCAGAGTCGGAGCGGACAATGAGCAGTTCTTC. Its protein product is CATSRVGADNEQFF.

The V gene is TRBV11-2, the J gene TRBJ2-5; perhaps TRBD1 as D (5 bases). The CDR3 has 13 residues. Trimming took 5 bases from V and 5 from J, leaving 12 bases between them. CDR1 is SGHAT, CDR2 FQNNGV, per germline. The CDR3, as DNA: TGTGCCAGCAGCCCCATGCAGGGCGAGACCCAGTACTTC. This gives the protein CASSPMQGETQYF.

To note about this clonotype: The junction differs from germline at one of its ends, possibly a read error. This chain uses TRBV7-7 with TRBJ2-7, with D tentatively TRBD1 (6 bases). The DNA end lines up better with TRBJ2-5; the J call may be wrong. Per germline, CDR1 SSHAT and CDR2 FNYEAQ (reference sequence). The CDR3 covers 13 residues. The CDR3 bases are TGTGCTAGCAGTCAAAACACAGGGGAGACCCAGTACTTC. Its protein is CASSQNTGETQYF.

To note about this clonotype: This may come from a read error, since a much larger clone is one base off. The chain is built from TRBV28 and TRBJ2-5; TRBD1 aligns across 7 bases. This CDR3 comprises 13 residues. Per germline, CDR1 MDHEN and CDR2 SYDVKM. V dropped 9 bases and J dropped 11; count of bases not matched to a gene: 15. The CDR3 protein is CASRQGMVYEQYF. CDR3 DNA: TGTGCCAGTCGACAGGGAATGGTATATGAGCAGTACTTC.

CDR3 sequence: CSVENPVSTRAEAFF. The CDR3 DNA reads TGCAGCGTTGAAAACCCAGTCTCCACTCGCGCTGAAGCTTTCTTT. V gene TRBV29-1 combines with J gene TRBJ1-1; D not resolved. Trimming removed 2 bases from V and 6 bases from J, with 19 bases in between. CDR1 and CDR2 (germline): SQVTM, ANQGSEA. CDR3 length: 15 amino acids.

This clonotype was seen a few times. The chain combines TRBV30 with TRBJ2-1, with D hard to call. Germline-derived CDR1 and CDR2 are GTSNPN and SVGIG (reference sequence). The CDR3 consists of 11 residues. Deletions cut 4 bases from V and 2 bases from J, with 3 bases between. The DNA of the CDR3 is TGTGCCTGGAAAACCTACAATGAGCAGTTCTTC. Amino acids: CAWKTYNEQFF.

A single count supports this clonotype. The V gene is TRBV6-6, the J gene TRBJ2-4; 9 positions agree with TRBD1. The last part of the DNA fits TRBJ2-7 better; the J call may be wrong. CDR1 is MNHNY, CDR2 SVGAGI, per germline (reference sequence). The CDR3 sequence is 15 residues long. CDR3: CASSYDGTGYHEQYF. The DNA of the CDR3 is TGTGCCAGCAGTTACGACGGGACAGGGTACCACGAGCAGTACTTC.

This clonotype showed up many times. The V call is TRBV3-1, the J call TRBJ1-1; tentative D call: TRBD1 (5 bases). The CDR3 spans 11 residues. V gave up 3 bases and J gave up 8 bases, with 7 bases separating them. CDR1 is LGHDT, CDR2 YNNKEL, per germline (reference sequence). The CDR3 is CASSQGGEAFF. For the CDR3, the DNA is TGTGCCAGCAGCCAGGGGGGAGAAGCTTTCTTT.

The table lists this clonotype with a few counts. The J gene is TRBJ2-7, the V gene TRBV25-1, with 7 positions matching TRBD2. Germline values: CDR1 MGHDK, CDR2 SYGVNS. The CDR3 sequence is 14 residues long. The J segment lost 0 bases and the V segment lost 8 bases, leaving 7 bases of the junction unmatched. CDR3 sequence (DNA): TGTGCCAGCCGGGGAGGGGTCAACTCCTACGAGCAGTACTTC. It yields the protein CASRGGVNSYEQYF.

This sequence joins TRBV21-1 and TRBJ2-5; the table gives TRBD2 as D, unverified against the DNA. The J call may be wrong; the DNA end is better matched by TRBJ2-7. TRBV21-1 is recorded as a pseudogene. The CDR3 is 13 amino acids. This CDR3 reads CASSKLRPYEQYF. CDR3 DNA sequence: TGTGCCAGCAGCAAACTACGGCCCTACGAGCAGTACTTC.

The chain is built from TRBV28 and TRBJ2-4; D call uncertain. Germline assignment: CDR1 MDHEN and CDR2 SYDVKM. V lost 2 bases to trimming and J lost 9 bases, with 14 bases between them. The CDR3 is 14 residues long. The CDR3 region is CASSLSLTFGIQYF. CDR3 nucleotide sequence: TGTGCCAGCAGTTTAAGCTTGACATTCGGCATTCAGTACTTC.

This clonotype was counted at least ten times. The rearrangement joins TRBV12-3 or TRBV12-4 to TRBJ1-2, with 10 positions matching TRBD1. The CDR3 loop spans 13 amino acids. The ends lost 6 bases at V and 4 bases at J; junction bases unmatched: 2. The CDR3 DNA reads TGTGCCAGCAGCCGGACAGGGGGCTATGGCTACACCTTC. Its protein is CASSRTGGYGYTF.

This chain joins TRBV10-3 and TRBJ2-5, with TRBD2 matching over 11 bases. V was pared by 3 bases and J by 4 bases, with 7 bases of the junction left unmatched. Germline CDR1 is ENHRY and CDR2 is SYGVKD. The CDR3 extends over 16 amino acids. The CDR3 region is CAISDFPGLAGETQYF. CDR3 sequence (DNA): TGTGCCATCAGTGACTTCCCTGGACTAGCGGGAGAGACCCAGTACTTC.

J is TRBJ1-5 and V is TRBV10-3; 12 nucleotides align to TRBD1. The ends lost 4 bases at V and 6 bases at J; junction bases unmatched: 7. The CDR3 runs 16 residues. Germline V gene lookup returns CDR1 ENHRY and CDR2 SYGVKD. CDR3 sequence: CAISGSGTGGGQPQHF. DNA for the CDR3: TGTGCCATCAGTGGATCCGGGACAGGGGGCGGTCAGCCCCAGCATTTT.

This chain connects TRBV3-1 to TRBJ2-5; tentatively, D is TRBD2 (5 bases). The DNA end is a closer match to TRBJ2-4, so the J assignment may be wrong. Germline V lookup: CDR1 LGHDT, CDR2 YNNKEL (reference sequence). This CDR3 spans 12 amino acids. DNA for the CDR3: TGTGCCAGCAGCGCCCCTGGGAGCATTCAGTACTTC. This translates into CASSAPGSIQYF.

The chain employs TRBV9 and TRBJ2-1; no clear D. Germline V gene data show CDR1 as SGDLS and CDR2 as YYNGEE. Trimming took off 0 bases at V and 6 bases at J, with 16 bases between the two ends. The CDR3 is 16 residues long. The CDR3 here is CASSVGSNVVGNEQFF. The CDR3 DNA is TGTGCCAGCAGCGTAGGGTCTAACGTGGTAGGCAATGAGCAGTTCTTC.

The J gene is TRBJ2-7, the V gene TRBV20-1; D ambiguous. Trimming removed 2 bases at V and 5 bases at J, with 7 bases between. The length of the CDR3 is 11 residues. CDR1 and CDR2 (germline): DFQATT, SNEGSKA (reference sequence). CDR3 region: CSARTTHEQYF. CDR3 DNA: TGCAGTGCTAGAACGACTCACGAGCAGTACTTC.

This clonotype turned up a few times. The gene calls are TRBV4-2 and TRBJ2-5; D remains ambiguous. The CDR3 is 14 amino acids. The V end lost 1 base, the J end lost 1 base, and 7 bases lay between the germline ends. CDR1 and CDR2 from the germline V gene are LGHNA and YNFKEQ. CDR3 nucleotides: TGTGCCAGCAGCCAAGCGAGTACCCAAGAGACCCAGTACTTC. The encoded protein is CASSQASTQETQYF.

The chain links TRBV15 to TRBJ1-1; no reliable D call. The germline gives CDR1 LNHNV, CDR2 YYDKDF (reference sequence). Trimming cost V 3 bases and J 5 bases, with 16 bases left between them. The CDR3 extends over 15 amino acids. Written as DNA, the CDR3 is TGTGCCACCAGCAGTGAACAGAGATACAAGACTGAAGCTTTCTTT. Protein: CATSSEQRYKTEAFF.

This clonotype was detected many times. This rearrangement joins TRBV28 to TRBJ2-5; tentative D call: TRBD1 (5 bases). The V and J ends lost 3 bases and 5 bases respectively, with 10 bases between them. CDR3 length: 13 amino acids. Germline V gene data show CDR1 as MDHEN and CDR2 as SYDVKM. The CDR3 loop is CASSLVRAETQYF. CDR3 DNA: TGTGCCAGCAGTTTGGTCAGGGCGGAGACCCAGTACTTC.

CDR3 in DNA: TGTGCCAGTGGGGACTGGAACTACAATGAGCAGTACTTC. Amino acids: CASGDWNYNEQYF. The V call is TRBV6-1, the J call TRBJ2-5; TRBD2 might be the D (6 bases). The germline V gene has CDR1 MNHNS and CDR2 SASEGT. Between the trimmed V and J ends, which lost 9 bases and 11 bases, there was a span of 22 bases. CDR3 size: 13 residues.

CDR3 region: CASSSTSGAYTDTQYF. CDR3 DNA sequence: TGTGCCAGCAGCTCGACTAGCGGGGCGTACACAGATACGCAGTATTTT. V usage is TRBV7-2 and J usage is TRBJ2-3; 11 nucleotides agree with TRBD2. The germline gives CDR1 SGHTA, CDR2 FQGNSA. V shed 4 bases and J 2 bases; nucleotides not matched to a gene: 5. This CDR3 contains 16 residues.

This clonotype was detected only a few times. The DNA of the CDR3 is TGCAGTGCACCCCGACAGGGGGTAACAGATACGCAGTATTTT. Its translation is CSAPRQGVTDTQYF. V gene TRBV20-1 combines with J gene TRBJ2-3, with 9 positions matching TRBD1. CDR3 length: 14 residues. Looked up from germline, CDR1 is DFQATT and CDR2 is SNEGSKA (reference sequence). With 6 bases clipped from V and 3 bases from J, the junction kept 7 bases outside the gene matches.

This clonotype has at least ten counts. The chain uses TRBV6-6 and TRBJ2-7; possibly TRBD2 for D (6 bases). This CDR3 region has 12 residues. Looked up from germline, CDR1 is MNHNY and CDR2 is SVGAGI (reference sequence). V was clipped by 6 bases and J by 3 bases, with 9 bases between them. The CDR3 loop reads CASSSGVYEQYF. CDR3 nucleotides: TGTGCCAGCAGCTCGGGAGTCTACGAGCAGTACTTC.

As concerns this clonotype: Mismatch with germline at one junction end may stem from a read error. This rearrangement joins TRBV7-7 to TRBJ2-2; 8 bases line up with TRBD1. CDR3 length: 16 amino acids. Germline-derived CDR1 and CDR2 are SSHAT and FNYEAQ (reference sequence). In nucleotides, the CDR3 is TGTGCTAGCAGCTCGCCCTACGGACAGGGCACCGGGGAGCTGTTTTTT. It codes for CASSSPYGQGTGELFF. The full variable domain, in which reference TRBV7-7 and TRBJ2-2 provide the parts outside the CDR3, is GAGVSQSPRYKVTKRGQDVTLRCDPISSHATLYWYQQALGQGPEFLTYFNYEAQPDKSGLPSDRFSAERPEGSISTLTIQRTEQRDSAMYRCASSSPYGQGTGELFFGEGSRLTVL.